This T cell receptor beta chain is drawn from a study of T cells in Graves' hyperthyroidism and ophthalmopathy. General study results and limits: A median about 6.2 months before onset, the model predicted ophthalmopathy.

A Clinical Activity Score of at least 3, a NOSPECS grade of at least 4 and a duration under 3 months were recorded in the ophthalmopathy patients. This clonotype is medium-sized (0.01 to 0.1%) by share. Its cognate antigen is unknown. Amplified regions were TCR beta CDR3 sequences from RNA transcripts. In the first-round RT-PCR of the TCR CDR3, the HTBI primer set was used. TCRdb re-called the multiplex PCR reads with MiXCR, one entry per CDR3 protein. The sample yields tens of thousands of distinct CDR3 sequences, around 48% seen once. The source material was blood. The clonotype originates from a woman in her 50s with Graves' ophthalmopathy.

The chain's CDR3 is CASSGDSQQQYF. The CDR3, as DNA: TGTGCCAGCAGTGGTGACAGCCAGCAGCAGTACTTC. V usage is TRBV2 and J usage is TRBJ2-7; weak D call: TRBD1 (5 bases). Deletions cut 4 bases from V and 8 bases from J, with 12 bases between. From germline, CDR1 is SNHLY and CDR2 FYNNEI. This CDR3 contains 12 residues.